The 22 T cell receptor beta chains below were found in one sample sequenced in a study of blood T cell repertoires in COVID-19. Data came from immunoSEQ multiplex PCR; TCRdb stores just in-frame clones and leaves some out. This sample has fewer than 300,000 clones, with more than 80% found just once. Material for sequencing was PBMCs or T cells enriched from blood (not recorded which). The origin of the receptors is a woman aged 25 to 39 who had recovered from COVID-19.

The V gene is TRBV11-2, the J gene TRBJ1-2; 11 nucleotides match TRBD1. The CDR3 is 14 amino acids. After removal of 5 bases from V and 5 bases from J, the junction contained 4 bases not matched to a gene. Germline CDR1 is SGHAT and CDR2 is FQNNGV. CDR3 in DNA: TGTGCCAGCAGCCGAGGGACAGGGGGGTATGGCTACACCTTC. Protein sequence: CASSRGTGGYGYTF. Filled out from reference TRBV11-2 and TRBJ1-2, the complete variable domain reads EAGVAQSPRYKIIEKRQSVAFWCNPISGHATLYWYQQILGQGPKLLIQFQNNGVVDDSQLPKDRFSAERLKGVDSTLKIQPAKLEDSAVYLCASSRGTGGYGYTFGSGTRLTVV.

This chain uses TRBV5-6 with TRBJ1-4; no clear D. Germline values: CDR1 SGHDT, CDR2 YYEEEE. This CDR3 comprises 16 residues. V was trimmed by 4 bases and J by 0 bases, leaving 13 bases between them. This CDR3 is CASSPMTPATNEKLFF. In nucleotides, the CDR3 is TGTGCCAGCAGCCCAATGACACCTGCAACTAATGAAAAACTGTTTTTT. The full variable domain, rest sourced from reference TRBV5-6 and TRBJ1-4, is DAGVTQSPTHLIKTRGQQVTLRCSPKSGHDTVSWYQQALGQGPQFIFQYYEEEERQRGNFPDRFSGHQFPNYSSELNVNALLLGDSALYLCASSPMTPATNEKLFFGSGTQLSVL.

This chain connects TRBV6-6 to TRBJ2-7; no definite D call. Trimming cost V 2 bases and J 0 bases, with 5 bases left between them. The CDR3 consists of 13 residues. Germline V CDR1 and CDR2: MNHNY, SVGAGI (reference sequence). The CDR3 nucleotides read TGTGCCAGCAGTTACATGAGCTCCTACGAGCAGTACTTC. Protein: CASSYMSSYEQYF.

This chain joins TRBV11-2 and TRBJ1-4, with D unresolved. The germline gives CDR1 SGHAT, CDR2 FQNNGV. V was pared by 2 bases and J by 8 bases, with 6 bases between. The CDR3 runs to 12 residues. DNA of the CDR3: TGTGCCAGCAGCTTAACGGGGGAAAAACTGTTTTTT. Its protein is CASSLTGEKLFF.

The chain carries TRBV9 and TRBJ2-5; 10 nucleotides align to TRBD2. The CDR3 has 16 amino acids. V shed 0 bases, J shed 4 bases, and the junction held 6 bases outside the gene matches. Germline-derived CDR1 and CDR2 are SGDLS and YYNGEE. The CDR3 nucleotides read TGTGCCAGCAGCGTAGAAGCGGGAGGGCCATTAGAGACCCAGTACTTC. It is translated as CASSVEAGGPLETQYF.

In this sample, this clone turned up once. This chain links TRBV20-1 with TRBJ2-1; no clear D. The germline gives CDR1 DFQATT, CDR2 SNEGSKA (reference sequence). The CDR3 has 11 amino acids. Trimming left V 6 bases short and J 7 bases short, with 10 bases between. In nucleotides, the CDR3 is TGCAGTGCCTCACCGGGTAATGAGCAGTTCTTC. This gives the protein CSASPGNEQFF.

The genes are TRBV25-1 and TRBJ1-6, with 7 bases identical to TRBD1. V dropped 7 bases and J dropped 5; count of bases not matched to a gene: 8. The CDR3 has 15 residues. Germline loops: CDR1 MGHDK, CDR2 SYGVNS. CDR3 sequence (DNA): TGTGCCAGCATTAATCAGGGGGTACATAATTCACCCCTCCACTTT. This encodes CASINQGVHNSPLHF.

The rearrangement uses TRBV28 and TRBJ1-1, with 7 bases lining up with TRBD1. Germline values: CDR1 MDHEN, CDR2 SYDVKM. The CDR3 runs 13 residues. V trimming: 6 bases; J trimming: 2 bases; junction bases outside the gene matches: 3. The CDR3 here is CASSRQGNTEAFF. The CDR3 bases are TGTGCCAGCAGCAGACAGGGCAACACTGAAGCTTTCTTT.

This clone was seen only a few times. The chain's CDR3 is CASSLGYGYEQYF. For the CDR3, the DNA is TGTGCCAGCAGCTTAGGTTACGGCTACGAGCAGTACTTC. The chain is built from TRBV11-2 and TRBJ2-7, with D unclear. The V and J ends lost 1 base and 3 bases respectively, with 7 bases between them. Looked up from germline, CDR1 is SGHAT and CDR2 is FQNNGV. The CDR3 has 13 amino acids.

This CDR3 is CATSDPRGLETQYF. DNA of the CDR3: TGTGCCACCAGTGATCCAAGGGGTTTAGAGACCCAGTACTTC. The chain is built from TRBV24-1 and TRBJ2-5; a possible D gene is TRBD1 (5 bases). This CDR3 has 14 residues. CDR1 and CDR2 (germline): KGHDR, SFDVKD. Trimming left V 3 bases short and J 4 bases short, with 11 bases between.

The gene calls are TRBV4-2 and TRBJ1-5; the D is unclear. CDR1 and CDR2 from the germline V gene are LGHNA and YNFKEQ. V lost 0 bases to trimming and J lost 6 bases, with 15 bases between them. This CDR3 comprises 16 residues. CDR3 DNA sequence: TGTGCCAGCAGCCAAGATCTAGAAAGACGAGGTCAGCCCCAGCATTTT. Translation gives CASSQDLERRGQPQHF.

This clone was observed once. The V and J genes are TRBV2 and TRBJ1-3; D is possibly TRBD1 (6 bases). Germline CDR1 is SNHLY and CDR2 is FYNNEI. The CDR3 runs 14 residues. Trimming removed 3 bases from V and 8 bases from J, with 14 bases in between. This CDR3 reads CASSDFTGSDTIYF. CDR3 nucleotides: TGTGCCAGCAGTGACTTTACAGGGTCGGACACCATATATTTT. Drawing the rest from reference TRBV2 and TRBJ1-3, the complete variable domain is EPEVTQTPSHQVTQMGQEVILRCVPISNHLYFYWYRQILGQKVEFLVSFYNNEISEKSEIFDDQFSVERPDGSNFTLKIRSTKLEDSAMYFCASSDFTGSDTIYFGEGSWLTVV.

V and J are TRBV2 and TRBJ2-5; D gene uncertain. This CDR3 has 11 amino acids. Germline lookup yields CDR1 SNHLY and CDR2 FYNNEI. V lost 5 bases to trimming and J lost 2 bases, with 3 bases between them. CDR3 sequence: CASSIQETQYF. In nucleotides, the CDR3 is TGTGCCAGCAGTATACAAGAGACCCAGTACTTC.

This clone was seen a single time. The chain joins TRBV28 to TRBJ1-5; 9 bases agree with TRBD1. The CDR3 spans 16 residues. Germline CDR1 MDHEN, CDR2 SYDVKM. V gave up 8 bases and J gave up 0 bases; unmatched junction bases: 8. CDR3 DNA: TGTGCCAGCGAAACAGGGGGCGGGGGTAGCAATCAGCCCCAGCATTTT. This encodes CASETGGGGSNQPQHF.

The chain links TRBV28 to TRBJ2-5; TRBD2 aligns across 10 bases. V gave up 6 bases and J gave up 3 bases; unmatched junction bases: 10. This CDR3 spans 16 amino acids. CDR1 and CDR2 from the germline V gene are MDHEN and SYDVKM. The CDR3 loop is CASRRQTSGYKETQYF. The CDR3 DNA reads as TGTGCCAGCAGGCGACAGACTAGCGGGTATAAAGAGACCCAGTACTTC.

The chain is built from TRBV6-5 and TRBJ2-3; TRBD1 agrees at 9 bases. V was pared by 2 bases and J by 3 bases, with 3 bases of the junction left unmatched. Germline lookup yields CDR1 MNHEY and CDR2 SVGAGI. This CDR3 region has 15 residues. This CDR3 is CASSYGQGSTDTQYF. The CDR3 nucleotides read TGTGCCAGCAGTTACGGACAGGGGAGTACAGATACGCAGTATTTT.

This sequence joins TRBV29-1 and TRBJ1-1, with D hard to call. Per the germline V gene, CDR1 is SQVTM and CDR2 is ANQGSEA. The CDR3 spans 11 residues. Trimming took 7 bases from V and 5 from J, leaving 11 bases between them. CDR3 in amino acids: CSATTGTEAFF. The DNA of the CDR3 is TGCAGCGCTACAACCGGGACTGAAGCTTTCTTT.

The chain couples TRBV2 to TRBJ1-5, with no clear D. The germline CDR1 and CDR2 sequences are SNHLY and FYNNEI. This CDR3 comprises 15 residues. Trimming stripped 4 bases from V and 0 bases from J, with 10 bases between. CDR3 sequence (DNA): TGTGCCAGCAGTGTTCGCACTATTAGCAATCAGCCCCAGCATTTT. It specifies CASSVRTISNQPQHF.

The chain has TRBV5-4 and TRBJ1-5, with D possibly being TRBD1 (6 bases). The CDR3 sequence is 16 residues long. CDR1 is SGHNT and CDR2 is YYREEE in the germline V gene (reference sequence). Trimming took 0 bases from V and 4 from J, leaving 14 bases between them. CDR3 region: CASSLGGLGQNQPQHF. As DNA, the CDR3 is TGTGCCAGCAGCTTGGGGGGGCTGGGACAAAATCAGCCCCAGCATTTT.

The genes are TRBV18 and TRBJ1-2; 11 bases are a match to TRBD1. V dropped 3 bases and J dropped 4; count of bases not matched to a gene: 4. The CDR3 length is 15 residues. Germline V gene data show CDR1 as KGHSH and CDR2 as LQKENI. The CDR3 loop reads CASSPGQGAAYGYTF. The CDR3 DNA follows: TGTGCCAGCTCACCCGGACAGGGGGCCGCCTATGGCTACACCTTC.

This chain links TRBV19 with TRBJ1-4; 9 nucleotides align to TRBD1. Germline-derived CDR1 and CDR2 are LNHDA and SQIVND (reference sequence). V shed 3 bases, J shed 8 bases, and the junction held 4 bases outside the gene matches. This CDR3 spans 14 amino acids. The CDR3 DNA is TGTGCCAGTAGTATCCGACAGGGGGACGAAAAACTGTTTTTT. It codes for CASSIRQGDEKLFF.

This chain links TRBV5-6 with TRBJ2-1; D remains ambiguous. Germline CDR1 and CDR2: SGHDT and YYEEEE. This CDR3 contains 15 residues. The V end lost 3 bases, the J end lost 0 bases, and 10 bases lay between the germline ends. CDR3 sequence reads: CASSYYWSSYNEQFF. DNA for the CDR3: TGTGCCAGCAGCTACTACTGGAGCTCCTACAATGAGCAGTTCTTC.